This paragraph reports one TCR beta chain. Its antigen is undetermined. The data derive from a study of CD8 T cells in acute hepatitis C reinfection. Time point indicated: naive CD8 control sorted from an acute-time-point sample. Findings and caveats of the study: Only TCRbeta was bulk sequenced, so alphabeta pairing is unknown.

This table comes from immunoSEQ multiplex PCR, and its TCRdb copy is limited to in-frame clones, with some not included. The sample records around 34,000 clones, around 87% being singletons. The TCR originated in a man in his thirties or forties with chronic hepatitis C. The sample was naive CD8+ T cells from PBMCs.

The CDR3 spells CASSAHQETQYF. In DNA, the CDR3 is TGTGCCAGCTCGGCTCACCAAGAGACCCAGTACTTC. The chain is built from TRBV27 and TRBJ2-5, with D unclear. The CDR3 consists of 12 residues. The germline V and J ends were trimmed by 8 bases and 0 bases, with 7 bases remaining between them. Looked up from germline, CDR1 is MNHEY and CDR2 is SMNVEV (reference sequence).